This entry lists 26 T cell receptor beta chains sequenced from one sample in a study of beta chain features in type 1 diabetes. All of the isolated RNA was reverse transcribed, so expressed TCRB transcripts were sequenced. The protocol was immunoSEQ multiplex PCR, while the TCRdb copy is restricted to in-frame clones and leaves out a portion. The sample contains some 500,000 clones, about 10% of which appear only once. Material: naive CD4+ T cells from blood. Receptors were obtained from a woman between 18 and 30 years old in good health.

The genes are TRBV10-3 and TRBJ2-3; 10 positions agree with TRBD2. The CDR3 spans 17 residues. The V and J ends lost 5 bases and 2 bases, in that order; junction bases with no gene match: 10. Germline loops: CDR1 ENHRY, CDR2 SYGVKD. In nucleotides, the CDR3 is TGTGCCATCAGTCCGAACCTAGCGGGGGTGATCACAGATACGCAGTATTTT. The encoded protein is CAISPNLAGVITDTQYF.

The rearrangement uses TRBV11-3 and TRBJ2-7; no clear D. V lost 1 base, J lost 2 bases, and 15 bases lay in between. The CDR3 has 16 amino acids. Germline CDR1 and CDR2: SGHNT and YENEEA. This chain's CDR3 is CASSLGASIGAYEQYF. The CDR3 DNA is TGTGCCAGCAGCTTAGGAGCCAGCATTGGAGCCTACGAGCAGTACTTC.

This clone was picked up a small number of times. The CDR3 reads CSAPKGETQYF. The CDR3, as DNA: TGCAGTGCTCCGAAGGGGGAGACCCAGTACTTC. V usage is TRBV20-1 and J usage is TRBJ2-5; a possible D gene is TRBD1 (5 bases). The germline gives CDR1 DFQATT, CDR2 SNEGSKA (reference sequence). With 5 bases removed from V and 5 bases from J, the gap between germline ends came to 9 bases. The CDR3 totals 11 residues.

V usage is TRBV6-5 and J usage is TRBJ1-6; 10 bases are a match to TRBD1. With 2 bases clipped from V and 13 bases from J, the junction kept 5 bases outside the gene matches. The germline V gene encodes CDR1 MNHEY and CDR2 SVGAGI. This CDR3 region has 14 residues. The CDR3 sequence: CASSYGDRGGPLHF. The DNA of the CDR3 is TGTGCCAGCAGTTACGGGGACAGGGGTGGTCCCCTCCACTTT.

This clone was seen a few times. The chain combines TRBV15 with TRBJ1-3, with TRBD1 matching 12 bases. V lost 4 bases, J lost 1 base, and 2 bases stayed unmatched. The CDR3 has 16 amino acids. Per germline, CDR1 LNHNV and CDR2 YYDKDF (reference sequence). The DNA of the CDR3 is TGTGCCACCAGCACGGGACAGGGGGCTTCTGGAAACACCATATATTTT. Residues: CATSTGQGASGNTIYF.

This clone was observed a few times. Other DNA sequences in this specimen translate into the identical CDR3. The rearrangement uses TRBV5-1 and TRBJ2-1; 9 nucleotides match TRBD2. The length of the CDR3 is 14 residues. Trimming took 5 bases from V and 2 from J; bases not matched to a gene: 2. Germline V gene lookup returns CDR1 SGHRS and CDR2 YFSETQ. The CDR3 loop is CASSSSGAYNEQFF. The CDR3 region has the DNA TGCGCCAGCAGTTCTAGCGGGGCCTACAATGAGCAGTTCTTC.

A note on this clone: The sample carries other DNA sequences with the same CDR3. The V and J genes are TRBV28 and TRBJ2-3; D remains unclear. Germline CDR1 reads MDHEN; CDR2 reads SYDVKM. Trimming removed 2 bases from V and 5 bases from J, with 2 bases in between. CDR3 length equals 11 residues. The CDR3 sequence is CASSLRDTQYF. In nucleotides, the CDR3 is TGTGCCAGCAGTTTAAGAGATACGCAGTATTTT.

The chain has TRBV4-2 and TRBJ2-4; no reliable D call. The CDR3 spans 17 residues. V was pared by 1 base and J by 0 bases, with 13 bases between. Per germline, CDR1 LGHNA and CDR2 YNFKEQ. The CDR3 coding sequence is TGTGCCAGCAGCCAAGGCGCAGGACCACTAGCCAAAAACATTCAGTACTTC. It translates to CASSQGAGPLAKNIQYF.

This clone was seen a handful of times. V is TRBV30 and J is TRBJ1-2, with 8 bases matching TRBD1. The trim removed 1 base at V and 4 bases at J, leaving 8 bases unmatched. CDR3 length equals 15 residues. Germline assignment: CDR1 GTSNPN and CDR2 SVGIG (reference sequence). The CDR3 nucleotides are TGTGCCTGGAGTGGTAGGGACAGGATCTTCTATGGCTACACCTTC. This sequence encodes CAWSGRDRIFYGYTF.

V gene TRBV29-1 combines with J gene TRBJ2-3; D gene unclear. The V end lost 4 bases, the J end lost 4 bases, and 15 bases lay between the germline ends. The CDR3 has 14 amino acids. Germline CDR1 reads SQVTM; CDR2 reads ANQGSEA. CDR3 DNA sequence: TGCAGCGTTGTGGTCCGTGGTCTGGCAGATACGCAGTATTTT. This sequence encodes CSVVVRGLADTQYF.

This clone appeared a few times. The chain combines TRBV9 with TRBJ2-1, with D perhaps TRBD2 (5 bases). This CDR3 region has 16 residues. Germline V gene sequence: CDR1 SGDLS, CDR2 YYNGEE. V was cut by 2 bases and J by 0 bases, with 12 bases left in between. This chain's CDR3 is CASSVLARSSYNEQFF. CDR3 bases: TGTGCCAGCAGCGTGTTAGCGCGCAGCTCCTACAATGAGCAGTTCTTC.

This clone came up a few times. The chain combines TRBV7-2 with TRBJ1-2; no definite D call. The V gene lost 1 base and the J gene lost 3 bases, with 9 bases spanning the gap. The CDR3 covers 14 residues. Germline V gives CDR1 SGHTA, CDR2 FQGNSA. Here the CDR3 DNA reads TGTGCCAGCAGCTTAGAGGCGAGGGACTATGGCTACACCTTC. Translation: CASSLEARDYGYTF.

This chain connects TRBV18 to TRBJ2-7, with unresolved D. There are 13 residues in the CDR3. Germline values: CDR1 KGHSH, CDR2 LQKENI. The germline V and J ends were trimmed by 3 bases and 6 bases, with 12 bases remaining between them. The CDR3 here is CASSPRGDTEQYF. DNA of the CDR3: TGTGCCAGCTCACCGCGAGGCGACACCGAGCAGTACTTC.

The rearrangement links TRBV7-9 to TRBJ2-5; possible D gene TRBD1, 6 bases. This CDR3 comprises 14 residues. The V gene lost 5 bases and the J gene lost 0 bases, with 10 bases spanning the gap. CDR1 is SEHNR, CDR2 FQNEAQ, per germline (reference sequence). CDR3 loop: CASSVTGYQETQYF. CDR3 DNA: TGTGCCAGCAGCGTTACAGGGTACCAAGAGACCCAGTACTTC.

Note on this clone: Other DNA sequences in the sample encode the same CDR3. This chain connects TRBV7-2 to TRBJ2-3; D not certain. Germline lookup yields CDR1 SGHTA and CDR2 FQGNSA. Trimming took off 1 base at V and 4 bases at J, with 3 bases between the two ends. This CDR3 contains 12 residues. The CDR3 loop is CASSLGPDTQYF. The CDR3 DNA reads as TGTGCCAGCAGCTTAGGGCCAGATACGCAGTATTTT.

The chain combines TRBV4-3 with TRBJ2-1; a possible D gene is TRBD1 (5 bases). V lost 4 bases, J lost 5 bases, and 12 bases lay in between. CDR1 is LGHNA, CDR2 YSLEER, per germline. The CDR3 sequence is 14 residues long. The CDR3 protein is CASSPPRTNNEQFF. The CDR3 bases are TGCGCCAGCAGCCCACCGAGGACAAACAATGAGCAGTTCTTC.

The rearrangement uses TRBV5-6 and TRBJ1-1, with D hard to call. This CDR3 has 13 residues. Germline loops: CDR1 SGHDT, CDR2 YYEEEE. V lost 4 bases and J 4 bases, leaving 11 bases between the germline ends. The CDR3, as DNA: TGTGCCAGCAGCCCCCGCAGACCCACTGAAGCTTTCTTT. This encodes CASSPRRPTEAFF.

This clone was detected a few times. The same CDR3 arises from other DNA sequences in this sample as well. The V gene is TRBV5-1, the J gene TRBJ2-3, with D unresolved. The V and J ends lost 2 bases and 5 bases respectively, with 3 bases between them. This CDR3 contains 11 residues. Germline V lookup: CDR1 SGHRS, CDR2 YFSETQ. The CDR3 nucleotides are TGCGCCAGCAGCTTAGGAGATACGCAGTATTTT. As protein: CASSLGDTQYF.

This clone was counted a few times. CDR3 DNA sequence: TGTGCCAGCAGTTTAAGGCCGACCTACGAGCAGTACGTC. It codes for CASSLRPTYEQYV. The chain has TRBV27 and TRBJ2-7, with D hard to call. Trimming cost V 2 bases and J 2 bases, with 7 bases left between them. Per the germline V gene, CDR1 is MNHEY and CDR2 is SMNVEV (reference sequence). The length of the CDR3 is 13 residues.

V and J are TRBV4-2 and TRBJ2-1, with D possibly TRBD1 on 5 matching bases. Trimming took off 0 bases at V and 5 bases at J, with 11 bases between the two ends. Germline CDR1 reads LGHNA; CDR2 reads YNFKEQ. The CDR3 is 15 residues long. CDR3 loop: CASSQEGHPDNEQFF. For the CDR3, the DNA is TGTGCCAGCAGCCAAGAAGGACACCCAGACAATGAGCAGTTCTTC.

This clone turned up a few times. Here the CDR3 DNA reads TGCAGTGCGTTTAGGGGAGCCCAGCATTTT. Its protein product is CSAFRGAQHF. The J gene is TRBJ1-5, the V gene TRBV20-1; a possible D gene is TRBD1 (5 bases). Trimming left V 6 bases short and J 11 bases short, with 11 bases between. Germline-derived CDR1 and CDR2 are DFQATT and SNEGSKA (reference sequence). The CDR3 consists of 10 residues.

The V gene is TRBV25-1, the J gene TRBJ2-7, with 7 positions matching TRBD1. CDR1 is MGHDK and CDR2 is SYGVNS in the germline V gene. V gave up 1 base and J gave up 5 bases; unmatched junction bases: 11. There are 16 residues in the CDR3. As DNA, the CDR3 is TGTGCCAGCAGTGAATTGAGGGGGCGCGGTACCCACGAGCAGTACTTC. Its translation is CASSELRGRGTHEQYF.

The chain uses TRBV19 and TRBJ2-6; a weak D match, TRBD2 (5 bases). V dropped 8 bases and J dropped 0 bases, with 14 bases sitting between them. Germline assignment: CDR1 LNHDA and CDR2 SQIVND (reference sequence). The CDR3 spans 16 residues. Written as DNA, the CDR3 is TGTGCCAGTGGTCGGGGAAGGTCCTCTGGGGCCAACGTCCTGACTTTC. Encoded protein: CASGRGRSSGANVLTF.

The sample holds a few counts of this clone. The chain is built from TRBV28 and TRBJ1-1; D might be TRBD1 (6 bases). Germline V lookup: CDR1 MDHEN, CDR2 SYDVKM. Trimming took 4 bases from V and 1 from J, leaving 7 bases between them. The CDR3 loop spans 13 amino acids. The CDR3 nucleotides read TGTGCCAGCAGTTCGACAGGGAACACTGAAGCTTTCTTT. Amino acid sequence: CASSSTGNTEAFF.

This clone appeared a few times. Other DNA sequences in the same sample also yield this CDR3. This chain uses TRBV15 with TRBJ1-5, with D unresolved. The germline gives CDR1 LNHNV, CDR2 YYDKDF (reference sequence). Trimming took 0 bases from V and 4 from J, leaving 4 bases between them. CDR3 length equals 13 residues. The CDR3 sequence is CATSRDRNQPQHF. DNA of the CDR3: TGTGCCACCAGCAGAGATAGGAATCAGCCCCAGCATTTT.

V gene TRBV6-7 combines with J gene TRBJ1-6, with D unclear. TRBV6-7 is identified as an open reading frame with a role that is uncertain. The length of the CDR3 is 13 residues. The V end lost 5 bases, the J end lost 6 bases, and 8 bases lay between the germline ends. The CDR3 sequence is CASSPGGNSPLHF. DNA of the CDR3: TGTGCCAGCAGTCCAGGCGGTAATTCACCCCTCCACTTT.